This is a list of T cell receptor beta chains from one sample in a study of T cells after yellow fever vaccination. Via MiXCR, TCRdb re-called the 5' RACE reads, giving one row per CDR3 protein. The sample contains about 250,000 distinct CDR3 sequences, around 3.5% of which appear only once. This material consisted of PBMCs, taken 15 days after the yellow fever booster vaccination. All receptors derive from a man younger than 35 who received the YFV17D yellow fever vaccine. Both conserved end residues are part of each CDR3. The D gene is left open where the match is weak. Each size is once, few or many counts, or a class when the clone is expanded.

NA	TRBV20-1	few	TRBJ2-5	TGCAGTGCTAGAACCCCTGGGGGAGGCGAGACCCAGTACTTC	CSARTPGGGETQYF
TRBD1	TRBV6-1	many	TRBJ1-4	TGTGCCAGCAGTCGGGGATCGTACAGGGGGCAGGATGAAAAACTGTTTTTT	CASSRGSYRGQDEKLFF
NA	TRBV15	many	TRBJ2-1	TGTGCCACCAGCAGAGACGAGTTCCATGAGCAGTTCTTC	CATSRDEFHEQFF
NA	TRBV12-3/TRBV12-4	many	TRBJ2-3	TGTGCCAGCAGGCGTGAGGGGCTCACAGATACGCAGTATTTT	CASRREGLTDTQYF
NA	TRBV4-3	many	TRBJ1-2	TGCGCCAGCAGCCACGTGGGAGGGTTCAACTATGGCTACACCTTC	CASSHVGGFNYGYTF
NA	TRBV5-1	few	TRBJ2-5	TGCGCCAGCAGCTTGGCCAGGACAGAAGAGACCCAGTACTTC	CASSLARTEETQYF
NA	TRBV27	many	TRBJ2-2	TGTGCCAGCAGTTTCCTTACCGAACCGCACACCGGGGAGCTGTTTTTT	CASSFLTEPHTGELFF